Below, 5 T cell receptor beta chains from the same sample are listed, as sequenced in a study of OX40 agonist ivuxolimab in advanced cancers. This table comes from immunoSEQ multiplex PCR, and its TCRdb copy is limited to in-frame clones, with some not included. The sample yields about 94,000 clones, roughly 84% seen once. Sequencing was performed on CD4+ or CD8+ T cells sorted from blood, taken in a trial of the OX40 agonist ivuxolimab. Every receptor here comes from an adult with an advanced solid tumor such as melanoma, head and neck, liver or kidney cancer.

There are a few counts of this clone. The chain employs TRBV5-1 and TRBJ2-2; D unresolved. The CDR3 spans 14 residues. Trimming took off 0 bases at V and 1 base at J, with 4 bases between the two ends. In germline, CDR1 is SGHRS, CDR2 YFSETQ. The CDR3 spells CASSLGGNTGELFF. The DNA of the CDR3 is TGCGCCAGCAGCTTGGGGGGGAACACCGGGGAGCTGTTTTTT.

The chain carries TRBV19 and TRBJ1-1; TRBD1 matches 10 bases. This CDR3 has 16 amino acids. The germline V gene has CDR1 LNHDA and CDR2 SQIVND (reference sequence). The junction had 10 bases not matched to a gene; V was cut back by 3 bases and J by 6 bases. As DNA, the CDR3 is TGTGCCAGTAGTATTGCCCGACAGGGGGCTTTGGCTGAAGCTTTCTTT. Its translation is CASSIARQGALAEAFF.

This clone was recorded a few times. V usage is TRBV7-2 and J usage is TRBJ2-4, with 13 bases lining up with TRBD2. The CDR3 has 18 amino acids. The trim removed 4 bases at V and 0 bases at J, leaving 6 bases unmatched. Germline-derived CDR1 and CDR2 are SGHTA and FQGNSA. CDR3 sequence: CASSSTSGGTIAKNIQYF. In nucleotides, the CDR3 is TGTGCCAGCAGCTCGACTAGCGGGGGGACAATAGCCAAAAACATTCAGTACTTC. Together with reference TRBV7-2 and TRBJ2-4, the CDR3 gives the full variable domain: GAGVSQSPSNKVTEKGKDVELRCDPISGHTALYWYRQSLGQGLEFLIYFQGNSAPDKSGLPSDRFSAERTGGSVSTLTIQRTQQEDSAVYLCASSSTSGGTIAKNIQYFGAGTRLSVL.

This chain connects TRBV6-5 to TRBJ1-1; D unclear. In germline, CDR1 is MNHEY, CDR2 SVGAGI. Trimming removed 7 bases from V and 1 base from J, with 13 bases in between. The CDR3 length is 14 residues. The DNA of the CDR3 is TGTGCCAGCAAGACATCGAGGCGGAACACTGAAGCTTTCTTT. Protein sequence: CASKTSRRNTEAFF.

J is TRBJ2-3 and V is TRBV9, with D possibly matching TRBD1 (5 bases). Germline V CDR1 and CDR2: SGDLS, YYNGEE. This CDR3 has 16 amino acids. V lost 0 bases and J 4 bases, leaving 15 bases between the germline ends. The CDR3 nucleotides read TGTGCCAGCAGCGTAGGAGTGGGGCGACGGCCAGATACGCAGTATTTT. Amino acid sequence: CASSVGVGRRPDTQYF.